A selection of T cell receptor beta chains follows, all from one sample in a study of blood T cell repertoires in COVID-19. Using immunoSEQ multiplex PCR, the repertoire was profiled, and TCRdb retains in-frame clones only, with some absent. In the table there are about 230,000 clones, 85% to 90% of which are singletons. Material for sequencing was peripheral blood. Receptors originate from a man in his fifties or sixties with COVID-19, enrolled during active disease. CDR3s include the opening cysteine and the closing phenylalanine or tryptophan. Fields, in order: J gene, V gene, D gene, clone size, CDR3 DNA, CDR3 protein. D genes are given only for firm matches. Clone size is stated in some rows and not others, as once, few, many or a class when expanded.

TRBJ2-7 | TRBV6-2/TRBV6-3 | TRBD1 | once | TGTGCCAGCAGCCATACAGGGGATTGGTCCTACGAGCAGTACTTC | CASSHTGDWSYEQYF
TRBJ2-1 | TRBV7-6 | . | . | TGTGCCAGCAGCTTAGCGCTGAGCTCCTACAATGAGCAGTTCTTC | CASSLALSSYNEQFF
TRBJ2-3 | TRBV7-9 | . | . | TGTGCCAGCAGTTTGACCGAGGTAGATACGCAGTATTTT | CASSLTEVDTQYF
TRBJ2-6 | TRBV7-2 | . | . | TGTGCCAGCAGCTTAGCGGTCAGCTCTGGGGCCAACGTCCTGACTTTC | CASSLAVSSGANVLTF
TRBJ2-5 | TRBV7-2 | TRBD2 | . | TGTGCCAGCAGCTTTGGACTAGCGGGGGGAAGGAAGACCCAGTACTTC | CASSFGLAGGRKTQYF
TRBJ1-4 | TRBV5-1 | . | . | TGCGCCAGCAGCTTGGCCAGGGGAACTAATGAAAAACTGTTTTTT | CASSLARGTNEKLFF
TRBJ1-6 | TRBV28 | . | . | TGTGCCAGCAGTTACAGCGGGGGGCCTAATTCACCCCTCCACTTT | CASSYSGGPNSPLHF
TRBJ2-7 | TRBV6-1 | TRBD2 | . | TGTGCCAGCAGTGAAGGACTAGCGGGAGTATGGGAGCAGTACTTC | CASSEGLAGVWEQYF
TRBJ1-2 | TRBV5-1 | . | . | TGCGCCAGCAGCTTGGCCACAGGGACCAACTATGGCTACACCTTC | CASSLATGTNYGYTF
TRBJ1-2 | TRBV19 | TRBD1 | . | TGTGCCAGTAGTATCGCGACAGGGAGGCATGGCTACACCTTC | CASSIATGRHGYTF
TRBJ2-7 | TRBV6-5 | TRBD1 | . | TGTGCCAGCAGTAGGGACAGGGCTGCCTACGAGCAGTACTTC | CASSRDRAAYEQYF
TRBJ2-1 | TRBV7-6 | TRBD2 | . | TGTGCCAGCAGCTCCGGACTAGCGGGGGGACCAAACAATGAGCAGTTCTTC | CASSSGLAGGPNNEQFF
TRBJ2-3 | TRBV28 | . | . | TGTGCCAGCAGTTTAAGGCAGGGTCTTACAGATACGCAGTATTTT | CASSLRQGLTDTQYF
TRBJ2-7 | TRBV19 | TRBD2 | . | TGTGCCAGTAGCATGACTAGCGGGTCCTACGAGCAGTACTTC | CASSMTSGSYEQYF
TRBJ2-3 | TRBV6-6 | . | . | TGTGCCAGCACATGGCAGGATACGCAGTATTTT | CASTWQDTQYF
TRBJ1-3 | TRBV10-3 | . | . | TGTGCCAGTTATACAGGGACCGGAAACACCATATATTTT | CASYTGTGNTIYF
TRBJ1-6 | TRBV6-5 | . | . | TGTGCCAGCAGCAGGGAAAGGGGTAATTCACCCCTCCACTTT | CASSRERGNSPLHF
TRBJ1-3 | TRBV5-1 | . | few | TGCGCCAGCAGCCCGGGACACCAGGCCCCTGGAAACACCATATATTTT | CASSPGHQAPGNTIYF
TRBJ1-5 | TRBV7-3 | . | . | TGTGCCAGCAGCTTTAGTACCCGCAATCAGCCCCAGCATTTT | CASSFSTRNQPQHF
TRBJ2-1 | TRBV7-2 | . | . | TGTGCCAGCAGCTTAGGACTAAACAATGAGCAGTTCTTC | CASSLGLNNEQFF
TRBJ1-2 | TRBV3-1/TRBV3-2 | TRBD1 | . | TGTGCCAGCAGGGGGACAGGGCGTTATGGCTACACCTTC | CASRGTGRYGYTF
TRBJ2-5 | TRBV2 | TRBD2 | . | TGTGCCAGCAGTGAACAGGAGACTAGCGGGGAGACCCAGTACTTC | CASSEQETSGETQYF
TRBJ2-5 | TRBV30 | TRBD2 | . | TGTGCCTGGACCTCCACTAGCGGGAGGGCCTCGGAGACCCAGTACTTC | CAWTSTSGRASETQYF
TRBJ1-4 | TRBV6-2/TRBV6-3 | TRBD1 | once | TGTGCCAGCAGCAGCCCAGGACAGGGTAGCGGAAAACTGTTTTTT | CASSSPGQGSGKLFF
TRBJ1-5 | TRBV4-2 | TRBD1 | . | TGTGCCAGCAGCCAAGATAGATTTTTTGGACAGGGAACTAATCAGCCCCAGCATTTT | CASSQDRFFGQGTNQPQHF
TRBJ2-2 | TRBV10-3 | TRBD2 | . | TGTGCCATCAGTGAGCGGGGACTAGCGGGATCCGGGGAGCTGTTTTTT | CAISERGLAGSGELFF
TRBJ1-2 | TRBV5-4 | TRBD1 | . | TGTGCCAGCAGCCTAGGACAGGGGGTCGACTATGGCTACACCTTC | CASSLGQGVDYGYTF